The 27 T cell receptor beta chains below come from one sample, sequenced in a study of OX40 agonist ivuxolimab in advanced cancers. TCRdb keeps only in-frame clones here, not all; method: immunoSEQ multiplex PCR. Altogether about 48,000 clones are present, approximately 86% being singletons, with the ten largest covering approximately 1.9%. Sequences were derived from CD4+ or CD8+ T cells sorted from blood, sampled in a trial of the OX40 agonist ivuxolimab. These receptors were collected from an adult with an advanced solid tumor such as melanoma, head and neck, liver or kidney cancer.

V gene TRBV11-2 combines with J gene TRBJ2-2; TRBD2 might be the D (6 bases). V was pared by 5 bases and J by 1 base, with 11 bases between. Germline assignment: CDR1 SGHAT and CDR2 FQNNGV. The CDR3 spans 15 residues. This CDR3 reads CASSRGLMNTGELFF. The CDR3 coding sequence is TGTGCCAGCAGCAGGGGACTGATGAACACCGGGGAGCTGTTTTTT.

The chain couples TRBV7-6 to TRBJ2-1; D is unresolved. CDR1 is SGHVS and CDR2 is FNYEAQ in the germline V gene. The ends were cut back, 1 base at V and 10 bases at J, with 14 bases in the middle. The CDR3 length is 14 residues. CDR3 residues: CASSLGHTGREQFF. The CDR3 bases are TGTGCCAGCAGCTTAGGCCACACGGGCCGCGAGCAGTTCTTC.

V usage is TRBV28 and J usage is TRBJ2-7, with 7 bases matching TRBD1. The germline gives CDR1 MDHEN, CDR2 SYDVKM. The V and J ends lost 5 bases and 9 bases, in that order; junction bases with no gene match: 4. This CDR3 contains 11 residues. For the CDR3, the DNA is TGTGCCAGCAGTACTGGGGACAGGCAGTACTTC. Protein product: CASSTGDRQYF.

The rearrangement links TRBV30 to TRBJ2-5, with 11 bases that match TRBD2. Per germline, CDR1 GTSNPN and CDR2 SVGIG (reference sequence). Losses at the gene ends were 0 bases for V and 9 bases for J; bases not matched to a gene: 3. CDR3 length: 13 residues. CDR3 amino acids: CAWSVAGLAAQYF. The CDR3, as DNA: TGTGCCTGGAGTGTCGCGGGACTAGCGGCCCAGTACTTC.

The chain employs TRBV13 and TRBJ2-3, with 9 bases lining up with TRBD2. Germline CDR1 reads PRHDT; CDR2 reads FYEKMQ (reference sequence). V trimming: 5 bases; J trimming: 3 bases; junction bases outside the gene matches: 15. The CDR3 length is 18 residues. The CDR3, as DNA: TGTGCCAGCAGCCCCTCGGGCGGGGGGGTTCTTGTTACAGATACGCAGTATTTT. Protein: CASSPSGGGVLVTDTQYF.

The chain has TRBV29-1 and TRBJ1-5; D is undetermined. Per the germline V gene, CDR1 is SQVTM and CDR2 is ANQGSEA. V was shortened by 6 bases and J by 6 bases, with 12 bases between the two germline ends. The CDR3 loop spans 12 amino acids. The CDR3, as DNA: TGCAGCGTCTTAGACCGGGGTCAGCCCCAGCATTTT. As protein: CSVLDRGQPQHF.

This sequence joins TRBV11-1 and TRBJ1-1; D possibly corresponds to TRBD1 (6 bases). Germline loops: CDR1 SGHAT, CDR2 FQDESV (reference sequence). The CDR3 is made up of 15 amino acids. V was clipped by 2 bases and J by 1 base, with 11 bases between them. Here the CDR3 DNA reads TGTGCCAGCAGCTTATGGGGGCAGGCGAACACTGAAGCTTTCTTT. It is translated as CASSLWGQANTEAFF.

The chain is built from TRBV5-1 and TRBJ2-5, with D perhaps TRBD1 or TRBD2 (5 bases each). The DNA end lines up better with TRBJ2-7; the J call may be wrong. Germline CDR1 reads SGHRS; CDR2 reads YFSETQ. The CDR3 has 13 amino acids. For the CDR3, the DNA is TGCGCCAGCAGCTTGGGGGGGTTCTACGAGCAGTACTTC. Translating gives CASSLGGFYEQYF.

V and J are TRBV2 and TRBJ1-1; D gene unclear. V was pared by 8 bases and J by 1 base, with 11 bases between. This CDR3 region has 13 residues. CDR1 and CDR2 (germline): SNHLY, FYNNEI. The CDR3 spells CASSLSQNTEAFF. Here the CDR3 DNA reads TGTGCCAGCTCGTTGTCTCAGAACACTGAAGCTTTCTTT.

CDR3 coding DNA: TGCGCCAGCAGCCTGGGACAGGGGTTTTCACCCCTCCACTTT. Residues: CASSLGQGFSPLHF. The chain is built from TRBV5-1 and TRBJ1-6; 10 bases fit TRBD1. The V gene end was trimmed by 4 bases and the J gene end by 9 bases; junction bases not matched to a gene: 4. This CDR3 comprises 14 residues. CDR1 is SGHRS, CDR2 YFSETQ, per germline.

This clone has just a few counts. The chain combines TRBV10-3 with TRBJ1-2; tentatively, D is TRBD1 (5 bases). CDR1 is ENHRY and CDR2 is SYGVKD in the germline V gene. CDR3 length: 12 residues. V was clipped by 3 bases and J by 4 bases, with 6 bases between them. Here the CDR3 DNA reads TGTGCCATCAGTGAAACAGGCTATGGCTACACCTTC. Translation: CAISETGYGYTF.

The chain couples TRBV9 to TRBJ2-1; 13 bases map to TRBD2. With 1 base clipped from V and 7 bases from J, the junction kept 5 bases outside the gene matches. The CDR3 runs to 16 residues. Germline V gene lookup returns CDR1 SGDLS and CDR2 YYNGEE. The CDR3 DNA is TGTGCCAGCAGCGTATCCGGGACTAGCGGGACTAATGAGCAGTTCTTC. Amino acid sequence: CASSVSGTSGTNEQFF.

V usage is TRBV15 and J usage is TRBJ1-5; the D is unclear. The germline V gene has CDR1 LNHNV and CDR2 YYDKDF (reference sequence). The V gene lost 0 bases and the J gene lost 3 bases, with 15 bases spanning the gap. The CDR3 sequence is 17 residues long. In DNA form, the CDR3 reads TGTGCCACCAGCAGAGACCCCTCGGGCACCGCCAATCAGCCCCAGCATTTT. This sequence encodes CATSRDPSGTANQPQHF.

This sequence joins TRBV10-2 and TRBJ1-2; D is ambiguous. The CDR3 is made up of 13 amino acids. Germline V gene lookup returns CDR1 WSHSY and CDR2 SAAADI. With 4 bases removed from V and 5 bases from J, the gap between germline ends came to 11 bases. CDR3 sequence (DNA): TGCGCCAGCAGTGGGTTCAAATCGTATGGCTACACCTTC. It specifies CASSGFKSYGYTF.

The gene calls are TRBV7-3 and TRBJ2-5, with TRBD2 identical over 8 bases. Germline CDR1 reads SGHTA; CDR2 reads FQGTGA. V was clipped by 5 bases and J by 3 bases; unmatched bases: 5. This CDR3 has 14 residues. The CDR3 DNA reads TGTGCCAGCAGCCACGGGGGGGCCAAAGAGACCCAGTACTTC. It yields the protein CASSHGGAKETQYF.

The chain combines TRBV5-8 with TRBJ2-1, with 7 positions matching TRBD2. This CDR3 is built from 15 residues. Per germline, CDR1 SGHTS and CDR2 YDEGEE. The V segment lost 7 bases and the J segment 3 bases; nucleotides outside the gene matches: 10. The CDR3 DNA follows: TGTGCCAGCCTACCCAAACTAGCGATCTACAATGAGCAGTTCTTC. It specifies CASLPKLAIYNEQFF. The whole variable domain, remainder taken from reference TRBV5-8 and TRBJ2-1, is EAGVTQSPTHLIKTRGQQATLRCSPISGHTSVYWYQQALGLGLQFLLWYDEGEERNRGNFPPRFSGRQFPNYSSELNVNALELEDSALYLCASLPKLAIYNEQFFGPGTRLTVL.

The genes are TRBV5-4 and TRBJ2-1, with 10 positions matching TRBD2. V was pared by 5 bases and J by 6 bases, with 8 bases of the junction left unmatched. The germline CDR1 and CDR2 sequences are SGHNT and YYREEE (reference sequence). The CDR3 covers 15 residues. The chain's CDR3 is CASRPSGGGFNEQFF. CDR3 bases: TGTGCCAGCAGACCCAGCGGGGGGGGGTTCAATGAGCAGTTCTTC.

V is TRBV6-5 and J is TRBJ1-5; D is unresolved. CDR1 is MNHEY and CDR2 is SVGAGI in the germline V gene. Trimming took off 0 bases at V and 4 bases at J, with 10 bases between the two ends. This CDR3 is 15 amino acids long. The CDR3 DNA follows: TGTGCCAGCAGTTACTCCCCCTCTATGAATCAGCCCCAGCATTTT. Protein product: CASSYSPSMNQPQHF.

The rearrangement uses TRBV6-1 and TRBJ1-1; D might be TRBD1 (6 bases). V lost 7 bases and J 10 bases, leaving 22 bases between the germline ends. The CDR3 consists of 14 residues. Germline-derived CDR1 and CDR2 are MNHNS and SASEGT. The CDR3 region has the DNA TGTGCCAGCATGAGCCTCCGGGGACATTTTGTAGCTTTCTTT. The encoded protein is CASMSLRGHFVAFF.

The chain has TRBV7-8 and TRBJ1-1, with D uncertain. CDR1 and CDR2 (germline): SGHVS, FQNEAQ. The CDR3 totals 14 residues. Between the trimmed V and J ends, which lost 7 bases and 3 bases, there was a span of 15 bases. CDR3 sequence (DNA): TGTGCCAGCACCCTCGGTCGGGTGTACACTGAAGCTTTCTTT. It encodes CASTLGRVYTEAFF.

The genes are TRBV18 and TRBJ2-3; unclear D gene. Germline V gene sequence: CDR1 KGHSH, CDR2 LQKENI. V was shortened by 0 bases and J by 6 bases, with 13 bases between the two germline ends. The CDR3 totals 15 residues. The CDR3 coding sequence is TGTGCCAGCTCACCACCTTCTAGGCTCTCGGATACGCAGTATTTT. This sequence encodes CASSPPSRLSDTQYF. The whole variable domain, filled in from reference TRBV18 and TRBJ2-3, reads NAGVMQNPRHLVRRRGQEARLRCSPMKGHSHVYWYRQLPEEGLKFMVYLQKENIIDESGMPKERFSAEFPKEGPSILRIQQVVRGDSAAYFCASSPPSRLSDTQYFGPGTRLTVL.

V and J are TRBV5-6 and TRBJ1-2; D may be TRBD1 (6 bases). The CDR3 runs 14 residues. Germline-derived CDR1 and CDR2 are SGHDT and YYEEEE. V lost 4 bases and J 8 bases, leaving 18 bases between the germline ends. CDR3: CASSPDRLSSGYTF. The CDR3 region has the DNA TGTGCCAGCAGCCCCGACAGGTTGTCTAGCGGCTACACCTTC.

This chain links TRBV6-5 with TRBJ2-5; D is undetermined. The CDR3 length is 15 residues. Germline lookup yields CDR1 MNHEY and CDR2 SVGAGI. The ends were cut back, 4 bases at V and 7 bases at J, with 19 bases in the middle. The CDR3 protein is CASSSPETIEGTQYF. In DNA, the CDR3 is TGTGCCAGCAGTTCCCCCGAGACCATTGAAGGGACCCAGTACTTC.

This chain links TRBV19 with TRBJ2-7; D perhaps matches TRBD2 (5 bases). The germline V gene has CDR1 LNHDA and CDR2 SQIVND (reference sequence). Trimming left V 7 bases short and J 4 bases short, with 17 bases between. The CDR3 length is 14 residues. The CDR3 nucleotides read TGTGCCAGTAAGAGAACGGGCGGGCCTTACGAGCAGTACTTC. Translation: CASKRTGGPYEQYF. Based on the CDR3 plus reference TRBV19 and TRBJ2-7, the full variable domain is DGGITQSPKYLFRKEGQNVTLSCEQNLNHDAMYWYRQDPGQGLRLIYYSQIVNDFQKGDIAEGYSVSREKKESFPLTVTSAQKNPTAFYLCASKRTGGPYEQYFGPGTRLTVT.

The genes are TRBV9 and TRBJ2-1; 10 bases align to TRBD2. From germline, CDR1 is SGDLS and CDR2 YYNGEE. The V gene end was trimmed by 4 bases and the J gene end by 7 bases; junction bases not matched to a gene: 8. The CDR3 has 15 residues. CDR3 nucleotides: TGTGCCAGCAGCTATCCTAGCGGGAGAGGGAATGAGCAGTTCTTC. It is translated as CASSYPSGRGNEQFF.

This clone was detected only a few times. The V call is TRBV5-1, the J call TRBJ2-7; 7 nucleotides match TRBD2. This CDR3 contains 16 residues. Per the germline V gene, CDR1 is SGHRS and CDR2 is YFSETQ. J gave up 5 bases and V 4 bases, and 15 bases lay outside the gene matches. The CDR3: CASSAPTGGRVHEQYF. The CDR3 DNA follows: TGCGCCAGCAGCGCCCCTACGGGGGGAAGGGTCCACGAGCAGTACTTC.

Here the CDR3 DNA reads TGTGCCAGCAGTTACTCGAATGGGGTCGGCTACACCTTC. It translates to CASSYSNGVGYTF. The rearrangement uses TRBV6-6 and TRBJ1-2; D ambiguous. Germline V gene sequence: CDR1 MNHNY, CDR2 SVGAGI (reference sequence). Between the trimmed V and J ends, which lost 0 bases and 8 bases, there was a span of 10 bases. The CDR3 runs 13 residues.